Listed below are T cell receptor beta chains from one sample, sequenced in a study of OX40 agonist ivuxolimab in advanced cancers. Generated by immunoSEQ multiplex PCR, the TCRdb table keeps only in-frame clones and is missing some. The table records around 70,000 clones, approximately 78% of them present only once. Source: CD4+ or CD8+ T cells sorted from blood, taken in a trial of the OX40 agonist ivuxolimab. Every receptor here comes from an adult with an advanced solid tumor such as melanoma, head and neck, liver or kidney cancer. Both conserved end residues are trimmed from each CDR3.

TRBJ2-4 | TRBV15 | ATSRGDRSHIQY
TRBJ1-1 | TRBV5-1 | ASFTGTGGMNTEAF
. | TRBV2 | ASRAGTGRPGNYEQY
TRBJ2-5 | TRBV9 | ASSVGTRVEETQY
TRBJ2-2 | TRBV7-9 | ASSLWPAGAGELF
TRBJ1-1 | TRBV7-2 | ASSLGGRLNTEAF
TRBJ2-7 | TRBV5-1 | ASSTGQGPEQY
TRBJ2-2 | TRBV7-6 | ASSLGQGKGTGELF
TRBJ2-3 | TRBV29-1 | SVVASGRGTDTQY
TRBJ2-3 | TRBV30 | AWSVQDRNTDTQY
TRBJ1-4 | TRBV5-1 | ASSLQGNEKLF
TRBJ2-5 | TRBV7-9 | ASTSRGETQY
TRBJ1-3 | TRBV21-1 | ASGNPRGARENTIY